This T cell receptor (beta chain) was identified in a study of shared clonotypes between healthy human individuals. Data came from immunoSEQ multiplex PCR; TCRdb stores just in-frame clones and leaves some out. The repertoire has approximately 500,000 clones, around 79% of them found once; the top ten carry 10% to 15%. The V segment lost 4 bases and the J segment 4 bases; nucleotides outside the gene matches: 14. The CDR3 has 17 residues. CDR1 is SGHNT and CDR2 is YYREEE in the germline V gene (reference sequence). Sequenced material: PBMCs. The receptor was derived from a woman between 40 and 50 years old in good health. Some clones in this sample may be carry-over from other donors' samples. The chain is built from TRBV5-4 and TRBJ2-7; 10 nucleotides match TRBD2. CDR3 in amino acids: CASSRGGASGSHYEQYF. The CDR3 DNA reads TGTGCCAGCAGCCGGGGCGGGGCTAGCGGGAGCCATTACGAGCAGTACTTC.